The entry below gives a single T cell receptor beta chain sequence along with its context. Its antigen specificity is not known. Base qualities are not provided; no much larger clone lies one nucleotide away. Reading the germline V gene gives CDR1 MDHEN and CDR2 SYDVKM. V drops 6 bases and J drops 4 bases, leaving 18 bases in between. Spanning cysteine to phenylalanine, the CDR3 consists of 15 amino acids. Only the CDR3 DNA stays, 45 bases, in frame from base 1. Library construction relied on 5' RACE. TCRdb names Illumina HiSeq 2500 as the instrument used. A second 7 to 11 cycle PCR used a sample-barcoded 5' primer and a J-beta primer mix. A unique molecular identifier was introduced onto each TCR beta cDNA molecule by a template-switch 5' adaptor carrying 12 random nucleotides. At least 2.5 million CDR3-containing paired-end reads were obtained from each sample. First-strand cDNA was synthesized from all RNA with the Mint cDNA synthesis kit, primed by a TRBC-specific oligonucleotide. Following uracil-DNA glycosylase treatment, all cDNA underwent a first 18-cycle PCR with the universal primers M1SS and BC2_uni_R. The original methods were these. Each sample was normalized by randomly selecting 1 million high-quality reads, each carrying a distinct molecular identifier. Instead of being binned into consensus sequences, reads with shared molecular identifiers were discarded. MiTCR, with a Q25 quality threshold and the strictest error-elimination algorithm, was used for CDR3 identification, clonotype clustering and error correction. A nonparametric unseen species model with Euler transformation was used to estimate a lower bound on total TCR beta diversity. TCRdb reran the public reads through fastp at Q25 and MiXCR, keeping productive beta chains. One record per CDR3 amino acid sequence lists the most common genes and DNA. These V and J calls originate from TCRdb's pipeline instead of the authors' own analysis. For this sample the table gives roughly 800,000 distinct CDR3 sequences, of which roughly 60% were detected only once. Roughly 22% of the sample is held by the ten biggest clonotypes.

This record belongs to a study of blood T cells in healthy people across ages (dated by TCRdb to the mid-2010s). Background for the entire study: In model experiments, roughly one uniquely barcoded TCR beta cDNA molecule per two T cells was captured by template switching. For two donors (one aged 18 to 30 and one aged 80 or older), the study analyzed two additional independent replicas of 1 million unique cDNA reads from the same blood draw. Using deep sequencing normalized with unique cDNA molecular identifiers, the study measured how TCR beta repertoire diversity changes with age. The donors were divided into four age groups: young (average about 16 years), middle-aged (around 41), aged (about 60) and long-lived (about 80). To avoid experimental bias, donors of different ages were distributed randomly across sequencing lanes. Broader findings and caveats from the paper: Since profiling was done on bulk unsorted PBMCs, naive and antigen-experienced compartments could not be conclusively compared. Observed TCR beta diversity per million T cells fell roughly linearly with age, and a significant reduction was already apparent by age around 40. Estimates of total diversity based on one million sequenced T cells were considered lower bounds and underestimates. The long-lived group showed more naive CD4+ T cells, fewer expanded clones and increased TCR diversity than the aged group, suggesting age selection. Donor CMV infection status was unknown, potentially confounding age-related changes in expanded clonotypes. Observed TCR beta diversity correlated strongly with the percentage of naive T cells measured by flow cytometry.

Donors were 30 to 45 systemically healthy Caucasian individuals from Russia aged roughly 6 to 90 years. Roughly 9 milliliters of peripheral blood were drawn from each donor into EDTA-treated Vacutainer tubes. PBMCs were isolated by Ficoll-Paque density-gradient centrifugation, with at least 6 million obtained per sample. Trizol reagent was used to extract total RNA from the PBMCs, yielding at least 5.5 micrograms per sample. For every donor, an aliquot of PBMCs went through flow cytometry to measure the percentages of naive CD45RAhigh/CD27high T cells. The chain is assembled from TRBV28 and TRBJ2-5, and perhaps TRBD1 as D gene, on 5 matching bases. Sequenced material: blood. The TCR sequence derives from a man between 25 and 39 years old in good health. The CDR3 region has the sequence CASSSRPSQGETQYF. The DNA sequence is TGTGCCAGCAGCTCACGACCGTCCCAGGGAGAGACCCAGTACTTC.